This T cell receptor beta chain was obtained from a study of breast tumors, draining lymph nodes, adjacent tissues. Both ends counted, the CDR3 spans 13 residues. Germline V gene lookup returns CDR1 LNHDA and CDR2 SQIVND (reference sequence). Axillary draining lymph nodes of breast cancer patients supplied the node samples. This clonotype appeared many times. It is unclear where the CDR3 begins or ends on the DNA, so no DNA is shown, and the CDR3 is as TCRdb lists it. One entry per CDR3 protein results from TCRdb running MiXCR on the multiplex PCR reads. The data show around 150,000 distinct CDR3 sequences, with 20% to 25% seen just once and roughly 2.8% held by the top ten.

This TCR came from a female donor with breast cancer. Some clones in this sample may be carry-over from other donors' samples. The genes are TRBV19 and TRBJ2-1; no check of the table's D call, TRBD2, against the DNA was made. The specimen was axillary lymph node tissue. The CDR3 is CASTSGLTNEQFF.